This T cell receptor (beta chain) is from a study of coeliac disease. The V end was cut by 5 bases, the J end by 2 bases, with 7 bases between. CDR1 is MNHEY and CDR2 is SMNVEV in the germline V gene (reference sequence). The CDR3 length is 13 residues. Sequenced by immunoSEQ multiplex PCR; TCRdb stores in-frame clones only, minus some. The sample includes about 1,200 clones, about two thirds of them seen just once. The specimen was lamina propria lymphocytes from the gut. This receptor was taken from a woman between 35 and 50 years old with celiac disease on a gluten-free diet, and with hypertension. V and J are TRBV27 and TRBJ2-1; D unresolved. The CDR3 here is CASSKSPYNEQFF. The CDR3 bases are TGTGCCAGCAGTAAAAGCCCCTACAATGAGCAGTTCTTC.